The 30 T cell receptor beta chains reported below all come from one sample, sequenced in a study of lymphopenia after photon versus proton radiotherapy. Only in-frame clones appear in the TCRdb table, and some are missing; sequencing was by immunoSEQ multiplex PCR. The repertoire holds around 70,000 clones, with 85% to 95% as singletons. The material was peripheral blood, obtained from a patient treated with photon-based radiotherapy. The receptor source for this set is a woman between 40 and 50 years old with cholangiocarcinoma.

V and J are TRBV2 and TRBJ2-2, with D unclear. The germline gives CDR1 SNHLY, CDR2 FYNNEI. V dropped 3 bases and J dropped 0 bases, with 8 bases sitting between them. The length of the CDR3 is 15 residues. As DNA, the CDR3 is TGTGCCAGCAGTGAGCGGAGAGCGAACACCGGGGAGCTGTTTTTT. It yields the protein CASSERRANTGELFF. The entire variable domain, with the rest obtained from reference TRBV2 and TRBJ2-2, is as follows: EPEVTQTPSHQVTQMGQEVILRCVPISNHLYFYWYRQILGQKVEFLVSFYNNEISEKSEIFDDQFSVERPDGSNFTLKIRSTKLEDSAMYFCASSERRANTGELFFGEGSRLTVL.

The V call is TRBV19, the J call TRBJ1-5; D might be TRBD1 (5 bases). V shed 3 bases and J shed 2 bases, with 17 bases lying between them. This CDR3 region has 17 residues. Germline CDR1 and CDR2: LNHDA and SQIVND (reference sequence). The CDR3 region has the DNA TGTGCCAGTAGTATGAGACAGCTCAAATCGGGCAATCAGCCCCAGCATTTT. Protein product: CASSMRQLKSGNQPQHF. The full variable domain, completed using reference TRBV19 and TRBJ1-5, is DGGITQSPKYLFRKEGQNVTLSCEQNLNHDAMYWYRQDPGQGLRLIYYSQIVNDFQKGDIAEGYSVSREKKESFPLTVTSAQKNPTAFYLCASSMRQLKSGNQPQHFGDGTRLSIL.

The rearrangement joins TRBV7-2 to TRBJ1-5; D may be TRBD1 (5 bases). The V end was cut by 3 bases, the J end by 2 bases, with 11 bases between. CDR1 is SGHTA and CDR2 is FQGNSA in the germline V gene. The CDR3 has 15 residues. The CDR3 spells CASSFRQGGNQPQHF. CDR3 sequence (DNA): TGTGCCAGCAGCTTCCGCCAGGGAGGCAATCAGCCCCAGCATTTT.

The rearrangement links TRBV18 to TRBJ2-7; D not certain. Germline V CDR1 and CDR2: KGHSH, LQKENI. This CDR3 is built from 15 residues. V lost 0 bases and J lost 1, with 10 bases in between. CDR3 in DNA: TGTGCCAGCTCACCACCGGCTTCCGGTTCCTACGAGCAGTACTTC. Its translation is CASSPPASGSYEQYF.

This clone has only one observation. This chain uses TRBV28 with TRBJ2-2; D may be TRBD1 or TRBD2 (5 bases each). CDR1 MDHEN and CDR2 SYDVKM come from the germline V gene. There are 15 residues in the CDR3. Trimming pared 1 base from V and 7 bases from J, leaving 13 bases between. In DNA form, the CDR3 reads TGTGCCAGCAGTTTATTCGGGGCTGGGAACGGGGAGCTGTTTTTT. This translates into CASSLFGAGNGELFF.

The V call is TRBV28, the J call TRBJ2-1, with 13 bases that match TRBD2. The CDR3 sequence is 16 residues long. V was pared by 5 bases and J by 5 bases, with 6 bases of the junction left unmatched. Germline loops: CDR1 MDHEN, CDR2 SYDVKM. CDR3 in DNA: TGTGCCAGCAGTGCCTGGACTAGCGGGAGTCACAATGAGCAGTTCTTC. It is translated as CASSAWTSGSHNEQFF.

The chain has TRBV9 and TRBJ2-7; D gene uncertain. The V gene's germline CDR1 is SGDLS and CDR2 YYNGEE. The ends were cut back, 3 bases at V and 4 bases at J, with 11 bases in the middle. The CDR3 length is 13 residues. The CDR3 region has the DNA TGTGCCAGCAGCGAGGGCCCCCGGTACGAGCAGTACTTC. Translation gives CASSEGPRYEQYF.

The chain recombines TRBV15 with TRBJ1-6, with unresolved D. Looked up from germline, CDR1 is LNHNV and CDR2 is YYDKDF (reference sequence). Trimming stripped 0 bases from V and 5 bases from J, with 11 bases between. This CDR3 spans 16 amino acids. CDR3 sequence: CATSRDGRTNNSPLHF. CDR3 DNA sequence: TGTGCCACCAGCAGAGATGGTAGGACGAATAATTCACCCCTCCACTTT.

The gene calls are TRBV10-3 and TRBJ1-2; 11 bases align to TRBD1. V shed 2 bases, J shed 4 bases, and the junction held 6 bases outside the gene matches. The CDR3 is made up of 16 amino acids. Germline lookup yields CDR1 ENHRY and CDR2 SYGVKD. The CDR3, as DNA: TGTGCCATCAGTGAGCCGGGACAGGGGGTCAGCTATGGCTACACCTTC. Translated: CAISEPGQGVSYGYTF.

This sequence joins TRBV9 and TRBJ1-3; D is unresolved. This CDR3 is 13 amino acids long. Deletions cut 0 bases from V and 6 bases from J, with 7 bases between. Germline lookup yields CDR1 SGDLS and CDR2 YYNGEE. The CDR3 loop reads CASSVGDQNTIYF. The CDR3 nucleotides read TGTGCCAGCAGCGTAGGCGACCAAAACACCATATATTTT.

The chain uses TRBV5-5 and TRBJ2-7; weak D call: TRBD1 (6 bases). Germline V gene sequence: CDR1 SGHKS, CDR2 YYEKEE (reference sequence). The CDR3 consists of 13 residues. V shed 2 bases and J shed 3 bases, with 9 bases lying between them. The CDR3, as DNA: TGTGCCAGCAGCTTAAGGACAGTCTACGAGCAGTACTTC. Protein: CASSLRTVYEQYF.

This clone turned up a few times. The chain is built from TRBV27 and TRBJ1-2, with no clear D. V shed 1 base and J shed 6 bases, with 9 bases lying between them. CDR1 and CDR2 (germline): MNHEY, SMNVEV (reference sequence). CDR3 length equals 13 residues. CDR3: CASSLWVDHGYTF. The DNA of the CDR3 is TGTGCCAGCAGTTTATGGGTTGACCATGGCTACACCTTC.

This clone occurred a few times. V is TRBV6-1 and J is TRBJ1-2, with D hard to call. Trimming cost V 8 bases and J 6 bases, with 10 bases left between them. There are 11 residues in the CDR3. From germline, CDR1 is MNHNS and CDR2 SASEGT. In nucleotides, the CDR3 is TGTGCCAGCCAATCCCGGGATGGCTACACCTTC. This translates into CASQSRDGYTF.

The gene calls are TRBV4-2 and TRBJ1-4; no firm D call. Per the germline V gene, CDR1 is LGHNA and CDR2 is YNFKEQ. This CDR3 has 15 residues. The V gene lost 1 base and the J gene lost 4 bases, with 10 bases spanning the gap. CDR3 residues: CASSQGPLVNEKLFF. CDR3 coding DNA: TGTGCCAGCAGCCAAGGGCCCCTCGTTAATGAAAAACTGTTTTTT.

Concerning this clone: The junction departs from germline at one end; a sequencing error may be responsible. This chain connects TRBV20-1 to TRBJ2-7; D might be TRBD1 or TRBD2, each matching 5 bases. The germline gives CDR1 DFQATT, CDR2 SNEGSKA (reference sequence). CDR3 length: 11 amino acids. CDR3 bases: TGCAGTGCTAGAATCGGGACCGACGAATTCTTC. It yields the protein CSARIGTDEFF.

This sequence joins TRBV7-2 and TRBJ2-7, with D possibly TRBD2 on 5 matching bases. The ends were cut back, 3 bases at V and 5 bases at J, with 14 bases in the middle. This CDR3 spans 14 amino acids. Per germline, CDR1 SGHTA and CDR2 FQGNSA. Here the CDR3 reads CASSFHGPGNEQYF. DNA for the CDR3: TGTGCCAGCAGCTTTCATGGTCCGGGGAACGAGCAGTACTTC.

The chain is built from TRBV19 and TRBJ2-7, with 8 bases that match TRBD1. Trimming at V came to 3 bases and at J to 6 bases, leaving 7 bases not matched to a gene. The CDR3 has 14 residues. In germline, CDR1 is LNHDA, CDR2 SQIVND (reference sequence). The CDR3 loop reads CASSMGRGQGEQYF. The CDR3 DNA is TGTGCCAGTAGTATGGGCAGGGGGCAGGGCGAGCAGTACTTC.

This rearrangement joins TRBV28 to TRBJ2-7, with D unclear. Trimming took 9 bases from V and 2 from J, leaving 29 bases between them. Germline assignment: CDR1 MDHEN and CDR2 SYDVKM. CDR3 length equals 18 residues. The CDR3 region is CASQNLLLAASATYEQYF. CDR3 nucleotides: TGTGCCAGTCAAAATCTCCTTCTGGCGGCTTCGGCTACCTACGAGCAGTACTTC.

The chain joins TRBV5-1 to TRBJ2-7, with 9 nucleotides matching TRBD1. From germline, CDR1 is SGHRS and CDR2 YFSETQ. CDR3 length: 16 amino acids. V was pared by 4 bases and J by 5 bases, with 13 bases of the junction left unmatched. This CDR3 reads CASSHVTGGARNEQYF. As DNA, the CDR3 is TGCGCCAGCAGCCACGTCACAGGGGGCGCCAGAAACGAGCAGTACTTC.

The chain combines TRBV28 with TRBJ1-3, with 9 positions matching TRBD1. V lost 6 bases and J lost 0; bases outside the gene matches: 9. This CDR3 region has 17 residues. The germline V gene encodes CDR1 MDHEN and CDR2 SYDVKM. The CDR3 nucleotides read TGTGCCAGCAGATTTTCAAAGACAGGGGGCTCTGGAAACACCATATATTTT. Translation gives CASRFSKTGGSGNTIYF.

The chain uses TRBV6-6 and TRBJ1-2; the D gene is possibly TRBD1 (6 bases). Trimming shortened V by 8 bases and J by 10 bases, and 23 bases separated the two germline ends. Per germline, CDR1 MNHNY and CDR2 SVGAGI (reference sequence). The CDR3 runs 14 residues. CDR3 sequence (DNA): TGTGCCAGCGGCCTCGGCTCGGACAGAGCCTTCTACACCTTC. Protein product: CASGLGSDRAFYTF.

This rearrangement joins TRBV7-9 to TRBJ1-1, with D possibly TRBD1 on 5 matching bases. The ends were cut back, 1 base at V and 1 base at J, with 13 bases in the middle. Germline assignment: CDR1 SEHNR and CDR2 FQNEAQ (reference sequence). CDR3 length: 16 amino acids. The CDR3 here is CASSLVGARANTEAFF. The CDR3 nucleotides read TGTGCCAGCAGCTTAGTAGGGGCCAGGGCGAACACTGAAGCTTTCTTT.

This chain joins TRBV20-1 and TRBJ2-7; tentative D call: TRBD1 (6 bases). Trimming removed 5 bases from V and 6 bases from J, with 11 bases in between. Germline assignment: CDR1 DFQATT and CDR2 SNEGSKA (reference sequence). This CDR3 contains 11 residues. The DNA for the CDR3 is TGCAGTGCTTCACAGGGCGGCGAGCAGTACTTC. The encoded protein is CSASQGGEQYF.

This clone was seen a single time. J is TRBJ1-1 and V is TRBV10-1, with unresolved D. The CDR3 has 11 residues. V was trimmed by 8 bases and J by 5 bases, leaving 9 bases between them. Per germline, CDR1 WNHNN and CDR2 SYGVQD (reference sequence). The CDR3: CASFSRTEAFF. CDR3 DNA: TGCGCCAGCTTTTCTAGAACTGAAGCTTTCTTT.

V and J are TRBV7-2 and TRBJ1-5; D is unclear. The CDR3 consists of 14 residues. Looked up from germline, CDR1 is SGHTA and CDR2 is FQGNSA. Between the trimmed V and J ends, which lost 5 bases and 3 bases, there was a span of 11 bases. CDR3: CASSPPLPNQPQHF. Written as DNA, the CDR3 is TGTGCCAGCAGCCCCCCTTTACCCAATCAGCCCCAGCATTTT.

The table lists this clone with a count of one. The V and J genes are TRBV30 and TRBJ1-1, with D hard to call. Germline-derived CDR1 and CDR2 are GTSNPN and SVGIG (reference sequence). CDR3 length: 12 residues. V lost 0 bases, J lost 7 bases, and 9 bases lay in between. The DNA for the CDR3 is TGTGCCTGGAGTGTAGCAGCGAATGAAGCTTTCTTT. Encoded protein: CAWSVAANEAFF.

The chain combines TRBV30 with TRBJ1-1; no clear D. The length of the CDR3 is 15 residues. Trimming cost V 0 bases and J 4 bases, with 15 bases left between them. Germline V lookup: CDR1 GTSNPN, CDR2 SVGIG (reference sequence). The CDR3 bases are TGTGCCTGGAGTGTACGGCCGGGATTCATCACTGAAGCTTTCTTT. Encoded protein: CAWSVRPGFITEAFF.

This CDR3 reads CAWSVGSSGGRIAKNIQYF. As DNA, the CDR3 is TGTGCCTGGAGTGTAGGGTCTAGCGGGGGAAGAATAGCCAAAAACATTCAGTACTTC. The gene calls are TRBV30 and TRBJ2-4, with 10 positions matching TRBD2. V gave up 0 bases and J gave up 0 bases; unmatched junction bases: 11. CDR1 is GTSNPN, CDR2 SVGIG, per germline (reference sequence). CDR3 size: 19 residues.

CDR3 coding DNA: TGTGCCTGGAGTGGACAGGGAAAAGAGACCCAGTACTTC. This encodes CAWSGQGKETQYF. The chain uses TRBV30 and TRBJ2-5; 7 bases fit TRBD1. Germline CDR1 reads GTSNPN; CDR2 reads SVGIG (reference sequence). The J segment lost 3 bases and the V segment lost 1 base, leaving 2 bases of the junction unmatched. CDR3 length: 13 amino acids.

This clone was detected only once. The rearrangement uses TRBV2 and TRBJ1-6; possibly TRBD1 for D (6 bases). CDR1 and CDR2 (germline): SNHLY, FYNNEI. CDR3 length: 14 residues. V shed 1 base and J shed 10 bases, with 11 bases lying between them. DNA of the CDR3: TGTGCCAGCAGTGAAGAGACAGGCATATCACCCCTCCACTTT. Its translation is CASSEETGISPLHF.